A selection of T cell receptor beta chains follows, all from one sample in a study of cytomegalovirus exposure and HLA in healthy donors. The table came from immunoSEQ multiplex PCR; TCRdb's copy has only in-frame clones and leaves some out. The repertoire consists of around 110,000 clones, with about two thirds occurring once and the leading ten covering roughly 8.7%. Sequencing input: PBMCs. These receptors were taken from a man aged 25 to 40 in good health and CMV-seropositive. CDR3s include the opening cysteine and the closing phenylalanine or tryptophan. D genes are given only for firm matches. Size tells how often a clone was seen (once, few, many) or the class of an expanded clone, and some rows leave it out.

. | . | TRBJ1-5 | TRBV4-1 | TGCGCCAGCAGCCAGCACAAAGAGACAGCTAGCAATCAGCCCCAGCATTTT | CASSQHKETASNQPQHF
. | . | TRBJ1-1 | TRBV5-1 | TGCGCCAGCAGCTCCTCTAATCGGAACACTGAAGCTTTCTTT | CASSSSNRNTEAFF
. | . | TRBJ2-3 | TRBV9 | TGTGCCAGCAGCGTAGGGCGGGGCCCTAGCACAGATACGCAGTATTTT | CASSVGRGPSTDTQYF
. | . | TRBJ1-5 | TRBV21-1 | TGTGCCAGCAGCAAAAGGGGGAGGGGGAACGATCAGCCCCAGCATTTT | CASSKRGRGNDQPQHF
. | . | TRBJ1-1 | TRBV18 | TGTGCCAGCTCACCACAGGGGGACACTGAAGCTTTCTTT | CASSPQGDTEAFF
few | . | TRBJ2-1 | TRBV4-2 | TGTGCCAGCAGCCGACGTACGGCGGGGGCCAACAATGAGCAGTTCTTC | CASSRRTAGANNEQFF
. | TRBD1 | TRBJ1-1 | TRBV5-1 | TGCGCCAGCAGCCCCCTTGGCAGGGGGCGGAACACTGAAGCTTTCTTT | CASSPLGRGRNTEAFF
. | . | TRBJ1-5 | TRBV28 | TGTGCCAGCAGTTTATCCGGGAGGGGGGCCCTCGGACAGCCCCAGCATTTT | CASSLSGRGALGQPQHF
. | TRBD1 | TRBJ1-5 | TRBV7-2 | TGTGCCAGCAGCTTAGTAGGGGGCAGAATAGATCAGCCCCAGCATTTT | CASSLVGGRIDQPQHF
. | . | TRBJ2-7 | TRBV30 | TGTGCCTGGACTCCGGACAGCTTCTACGAGCAGTACTTC | CAWTPDSFYEQYF
. | . | TRBJ1-5 | TRBV5-1 | TGCGCCAGCAGCTTGGGCCCAGGGGCTAGCAATCAGCCCCAGCATTTT | CASSLGPGASNQPQHF
. | TRBD2 | TRBJ2-3 | TRBV5-1 | TGCGCCAGCAGCTTGGACGCGGGGGGTGGCACAGATACGCAGTATTTT | CASSLDAGGGTDTQYF
. | . | TRBJ1-3 | TRBV6-1 | TGTGCCAGCAGTGGCTCAGGGGTCGGAAACACCATATATTTT | CASSGSGVGNTIYF
. | TRBD2 | TRBJ2-1 | TRBV11-3 | TGTGCCAGCAGCCCCACTAGCGACCCCTACAATGAGCAGTTCTTC | CASSPTSDPYNEQFF
. | TRBD2 | TRBJ2-3 | TRBV2 | TGTGCCACCATCCGGACTAGATCCACAGATACGCAGTATTTT | CATIRTRSTDTQYF
. | TRBD1 | TRBJ1-1 | TRBV19 | TGTGCCAGTAGCCCACTGGGACAGGTCACTGAAGCTTTCTTT | CASSPLGQVTEAFF
. | . | TRBJ2-3 | TRBV9 | TGCGCCAGCAGCGTAAGCGGGACAAGCACAGATACGCAGTATTTT | CASSVSGTSTDTQYF
. | TRBD1 | TRBJ1-1 | TRBV5-1 | TGCGCCAGCAGCTTGGTTGGCCTGCCTGGACTCGACAGGGTCACTGAAGCTTTCTTT | CASSLVGLPGLDRVTEAFF
. | TRBD2 | TRBJ2-1 | TRBV6-1 | TGTGCCTCGGGGGCTAGCGGGGGGGCCGGAAATGAGCAGTTCTTC | CASGASGGAGNEQFF
. | . | TRBJ2-6 | TRBV9 | TGTGCCAGCAGGGGAATTGGGGAGACACAGGGTACTGGGGCCAACGTCCTGACTTTC | CASRGIGETQGTGANVLTF
few | TRBD1 | TRBJ1-1 | TRBV10-3 | TGTGCCACCGCGGGACAGGGGGCGACTGAAGCTTTCTTT | CATAGQGATEAFF
. | . | TRBJ1-1 | TRBV11-3 | TGTGCCAGCAGCGCCTACAGGGTTGAGGCTTTCTTT | CASSAYRVEAFF
. | . | TRBJ2-2 | TRBV27 | TGTGCCAGCAGTTTAGCGGGGAACACCGGGGAGCTGTTTTTT | CASSLAGNTGELFF
. | TRBD2 | TRBJ2-2 | TRBV10-3 | TGTGCCATCAGGGGGACTAGCTTAACCGGGGAGCTGTTTTTT | CAIRGTSLTGELFF
. | TRBD1 | TRBJ1-5 | TRBV5-6 | TGTGCCAGCAGCTTGTTTGTGACAGGGGTAGTTCAGCCCCAGCATTTT | CASSLFVTGVVQPQHF
few | . | TRBJ1-2 | TRBV4-3 | TGCGCCAGCAGCCAAGAAATGGCGGGGGCAAGCTACACCTTC | CASSQEMAGASYTF
few | . | TRBJ2-2 | TRBV9 | TGTGCCAGCAAAAGAGGGGGGGCGAACACCGGGGAGCTGTTTTTT | CASKRGGANTGELFF
. | TRBD2 | TRBJ2-1 | TRBV10-3 | TGTGCCATCAGTGATAGCGGGGGGATCTACAATGAGCAGTTCTTC | CAISDSGGIYNEQFF
. | . | TRBJ2-2 | TRBV27 | TGTGCCAGCCTTAGCAGAGTGAACACCGGGGAGCTGTTTTTT | CASLSRVNTGELFF
. | . | TRBJ2-1 | TRBV5-8 | TGTGCCAGCAGCTTGCAGGCTAGCGCGAGAGTGAATGAGCAGTTCTTC | CASSLQASARVNEQFF
. | . | TRBJ1-1 | TRBV6-5 | TGTGCCAGCAGCCCCCAATTGAACACTGAAGCTTTCTTT | CASSPQLNTEAFF
few | TRBD1 | TRBJ2-3 | TRBV5-1 | TGCGCCAGCAGCTCCCAGACAGGGGCCCGCACAGATACGCAGTATTTT | CASSSQTGARTDTQYF
. | TRBD1 | TRBJ1-2 | TRBV6-4 | TGTGCCAGCAGTGCCCGTGGACAGGGGGCTTATGGCTACACCTTC | CASSARGQGAYGYTF
. | . | TRBJ1-5 | TRBV27 | TGTGCCAGCAGTTTATCGGCCTACAGGGTCGGGCCCCAGCATTTT | CASSLSAYRVGPQHF
. | TRBD1 | TRBJ1-2 | TRBV9 | TGTGCCAGCAGCGAACAGGGGAGTCACTATGGCTACACCTTC | CASSEQGSHYGYTF
. | . | TRBJ2-7 | TRBV19 | TGTGCCAGTAGTATAGAGCTGGGGCCAAGCTCCTACGAGCAGTACTTC | CASSIELGPSSYEQYF
. | . | TRBJ1-2 | TRBV7-9 | TGTGCCAGCAGCTTATTGCGAGGACAGCTAGCTAACTATGGCTACACCTTC | CASSLLRGQLANYGYTF
. | TRBD1 | TRBJ2-7 | TRBV2 | TGTGCCAGCAGGGATTTGACAGGGGCCTACGAGCAGTACTTC | CASRDLTGAYEQYF
. | . | TRBJ2-6 | TRBV30 | TGTGCCTGGAGCTTATCAGGGACCAACGTCCTGACTTTC | CAWSLSGTNVLTF
. | TRBD2 | TRBJ2-1 | TRBV6-6 | TGTGCCAGCAGTTACCGCGGGGGGGGGTCCTACAATGAGCAGTTCTTC | CASSYRGGGSYNEQFF
. | TRBD1 | TRBJ1-5 | TRBV19 | TGTGCCACTAAAGGACAGGGAATGTTGCGCAATCAGCCCCAGCATTTT | CATKGQGMLRNQPQHF
. | TRBD1 | TRBJ1-5 | TRBV29-1 | TGCAGCGTTGGGACAGGGGATCAGCCCCAGCATTTT | CSVGTGDQPQHF
. | . | TRBJ2-5 | TRBV28 | TGTGCCAGCTCGAATCCGGGGGGCCTGGTAGAGACCCAGTACTTC | CASSNPGGLVETQYF
. | . | TRBJ2-3 | TRBV6-5 | TGTGCCAGCAGGGAAACTAGTTTTCCAGATACGCAGTATTTT | CASRETSFPDTQYF
. | . | TRBJ1-5 | TRBV7-2 | TGTGCCAGCAGCTTGAGGAGCAATCAGCCCCAGCATTTT | CASSLRSNQPQHF
. | . | TRBJ2-5 | TRBV5-1 | TGCGCCAGCAACACCCAGGGGATCACGCAAGAGACCCAGTACTTC | CASNTQGITQETQYF
. | TRBD1 | TRBJ2-7 | TRBV30 | TGTGCCTGGAGTGTCGGGGACAGAGACTACGAGCAGTACTTC | CAWSVGDRDYEQYF
. | . | TRBJ1-3 | TRBV7-9 | TGTGCCAGCAGCCCCAGGGCTGGAAACACCATATATTTT | CASSPRAGNTIYF
. | . | TRBJ2-1 | TRBV7-7 | TGTGCTAGCAGCGCGGACTCTTACAATGAGCAGTTCTTC | CASSADSYNEQFF
. | TRBD1 | TRBJ2-7 | TRBV2 | TGTGCCAGCACACAGGGGTTCGCACGTGTTGGCCCCTACGAGCAGTACTTC | CASTQGFARVGPYEQYF
few | . | TRBJ1-4 | TRBV14 | TGTGCCAGCAGCCAAATGTGGGGGGCTAATGAAAAACTGTTTTTT | CASSQMWGANEKLFF
. | TRBD1 | TRBJ1-5 | TRBV2 | TGTGCCAGCACAGGGGGGCGAAATAGCAATCAGCCCCAGCATTTT | CASTGGRNSNQPQHF
. | TRBD1 | TRBJ2-7 | TRBV18 | TGTGCCAGCTCACCACTCCTTGGACAGGTCCACGAGCAGTACTTC | CASSPLLGQVHEQYF
. | . | TRBJ1-2 | TRBV27 | TGTGCCAGCGCCATACGAGGGACTAACTATGGCTACACCTTC | CASAIRGTNYGYTF
. | . | TRBJ1-5 | TRBV28 | TGTGCCAGCAGTAATTCTGAAGCTTATCAGCCCCAGCATTTT | CASSNSEAYQPQHF
few | . | TRBJ2-1 | TRBV5-6 | TGTGCCAGCAGCTTTCTCAGTAACAATGAGCAGTTCTTC | CASSFLSNNEQFF
. | . | TRBJ1-1 | TRBV6-5 | TGTGCCAGCAGTTACTTGCAACAGGGATGGGGCACTGAAGCTTTCTTT | CASSYLQQGWGTEAFF
. | . | TRBJ1-3 | TRBV28 | TGTGCCAGCCTTGATCGGGGAAACACCATATATTTT | CASLDRGNTIYF
few | TRBD1 | TRBJ1-1 | TRBV7-9 | TGTGCCAGCAGCCTTGGACAGGGGAACACTGAAGCTTTCTTT | CASSLGQGNTEAFF